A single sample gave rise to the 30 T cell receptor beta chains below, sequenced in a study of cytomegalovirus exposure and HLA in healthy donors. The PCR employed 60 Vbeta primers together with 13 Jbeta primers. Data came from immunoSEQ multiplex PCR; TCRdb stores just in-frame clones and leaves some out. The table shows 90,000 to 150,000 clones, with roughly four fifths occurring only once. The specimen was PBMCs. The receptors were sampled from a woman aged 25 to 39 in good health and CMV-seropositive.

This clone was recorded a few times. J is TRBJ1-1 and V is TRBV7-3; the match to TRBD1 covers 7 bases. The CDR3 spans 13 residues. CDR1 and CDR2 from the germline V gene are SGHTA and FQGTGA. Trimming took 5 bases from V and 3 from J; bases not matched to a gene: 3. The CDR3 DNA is TGTGCCAGCAGCACCGACAGGGACACTGAAGCTTTCTTT. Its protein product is CASSTDRDTEAFF.

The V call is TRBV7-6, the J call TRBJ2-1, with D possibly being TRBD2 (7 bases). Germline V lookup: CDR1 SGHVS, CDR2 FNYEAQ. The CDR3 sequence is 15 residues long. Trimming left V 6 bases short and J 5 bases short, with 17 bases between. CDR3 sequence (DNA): TGTGCCAGCAGACAAGTGGCGGGGGCCCACAATGAGCAGTTCTTC. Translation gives CASRQVAGAHNEQFF.

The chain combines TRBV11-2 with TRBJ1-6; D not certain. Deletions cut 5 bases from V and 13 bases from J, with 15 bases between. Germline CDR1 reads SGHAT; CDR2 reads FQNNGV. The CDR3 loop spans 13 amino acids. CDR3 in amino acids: CASSPRRQSPLHF. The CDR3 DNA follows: TGTGCCAGCAGCCCGCGGAGGCAGTCGCCCCTCCACTTT.

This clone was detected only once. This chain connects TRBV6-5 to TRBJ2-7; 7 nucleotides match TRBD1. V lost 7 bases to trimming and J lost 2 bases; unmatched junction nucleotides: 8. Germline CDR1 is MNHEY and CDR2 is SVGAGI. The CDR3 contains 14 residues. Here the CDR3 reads CASMAGRGTYEQYF. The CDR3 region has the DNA TGTGCCAGCATGGCCGGCAGGGGGACCTACGAGCAGTACTTC.

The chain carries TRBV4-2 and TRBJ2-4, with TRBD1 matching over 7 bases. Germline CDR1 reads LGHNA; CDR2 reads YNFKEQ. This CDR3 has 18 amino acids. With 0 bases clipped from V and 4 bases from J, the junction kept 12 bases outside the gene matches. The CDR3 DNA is TGTGCCAGCAGCCAAGAGCCCATGGGTCGGGACAGAAAAAACATTCAGTACTTC. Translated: CASSQEPMGRDRKNIQYF.

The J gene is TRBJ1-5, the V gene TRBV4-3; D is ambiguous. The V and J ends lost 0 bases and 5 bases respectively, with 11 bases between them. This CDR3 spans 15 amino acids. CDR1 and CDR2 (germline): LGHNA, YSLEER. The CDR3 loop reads CASSQDLNGYQPQHF. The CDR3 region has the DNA TGCGCCAGCAGCCAAGATCTTAACGGGTATCAGCCCCAGCATTTT.

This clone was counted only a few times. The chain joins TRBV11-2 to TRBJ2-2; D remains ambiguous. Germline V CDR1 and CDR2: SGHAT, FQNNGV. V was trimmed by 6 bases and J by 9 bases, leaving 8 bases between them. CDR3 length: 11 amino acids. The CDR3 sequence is CASRLLRELFF. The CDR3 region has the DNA TGTGCCAGCAGGTTACTTCGGGAGCTGTTTTTT.

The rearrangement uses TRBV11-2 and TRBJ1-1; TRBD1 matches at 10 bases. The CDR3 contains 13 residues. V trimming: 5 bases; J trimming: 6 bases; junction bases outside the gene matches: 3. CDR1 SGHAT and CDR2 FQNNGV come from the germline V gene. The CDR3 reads CASSRDRGPEAFF. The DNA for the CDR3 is TGTGCCAGCAGCCGGGACAGGGGCCCTGAAGCTTTCTTT.

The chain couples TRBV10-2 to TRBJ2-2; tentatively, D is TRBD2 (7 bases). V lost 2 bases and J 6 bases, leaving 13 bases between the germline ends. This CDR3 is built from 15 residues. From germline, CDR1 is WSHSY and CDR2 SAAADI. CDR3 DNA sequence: TGCGCCAGCAGTGAGACAACAGGGAGGGCCGGGGAGCTGTTTTTT. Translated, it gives CASSETTGRAGELFF.

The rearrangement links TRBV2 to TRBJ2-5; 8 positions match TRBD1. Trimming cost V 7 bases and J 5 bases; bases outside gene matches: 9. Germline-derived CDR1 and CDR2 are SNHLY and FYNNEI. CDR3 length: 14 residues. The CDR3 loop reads CASKNGQGYETQYF. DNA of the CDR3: TGTGCCAGCAAGAATGGACAGGGTTACGAGACCCAGTACTTC. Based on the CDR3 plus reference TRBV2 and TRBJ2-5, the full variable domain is EPEVTQTPSHQVTQMGQEVILRCVPISNHLYFYWYRQILGQKVEFLVSFYNNEISEKSEIFDDQFSVERPDGSNFTLKIRSTKLEDSAMYFCASKNGQGYETQYFGPGTRLLVL.

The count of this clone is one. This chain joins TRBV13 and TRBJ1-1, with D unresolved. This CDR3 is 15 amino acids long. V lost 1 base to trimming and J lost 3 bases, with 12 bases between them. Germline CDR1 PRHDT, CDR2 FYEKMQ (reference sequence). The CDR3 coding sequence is TGTGCCAGCAGCTTAGTTCTTCAGGCTTACACTGAAGCTTTCTTT. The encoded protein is CASSLVLQAYTEAFF.

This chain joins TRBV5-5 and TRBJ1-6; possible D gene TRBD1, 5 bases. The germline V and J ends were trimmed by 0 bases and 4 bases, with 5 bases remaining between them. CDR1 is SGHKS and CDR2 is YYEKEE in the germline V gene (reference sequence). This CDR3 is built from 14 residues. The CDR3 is CASSLEGYNSPLHF. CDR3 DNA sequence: TGTGCCAGCAGCTTGGAGGGGTATAATTCACCCCTCCACTTT.

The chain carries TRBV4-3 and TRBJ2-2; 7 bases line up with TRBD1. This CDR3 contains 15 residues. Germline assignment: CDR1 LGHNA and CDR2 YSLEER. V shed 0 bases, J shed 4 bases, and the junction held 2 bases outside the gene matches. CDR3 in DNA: TGCGCCAGCAGCCAAGAGACAGGGCCCACCGGGGAGCTGTTTTTT. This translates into CASSQETGPTGELFF.

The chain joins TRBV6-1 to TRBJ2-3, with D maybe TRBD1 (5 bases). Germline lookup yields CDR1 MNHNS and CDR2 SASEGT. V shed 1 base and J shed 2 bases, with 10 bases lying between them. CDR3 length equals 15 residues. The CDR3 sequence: CASSEGLGDTDTQYF. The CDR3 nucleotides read TGTGCCAGCAGTGAAGGTTTAGGGGACACAGATACGCAGTATTTT.

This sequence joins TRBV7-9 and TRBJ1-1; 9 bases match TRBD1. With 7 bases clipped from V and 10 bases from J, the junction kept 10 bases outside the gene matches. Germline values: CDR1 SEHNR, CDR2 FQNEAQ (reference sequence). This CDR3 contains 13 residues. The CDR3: CASMTGGTRGAFF. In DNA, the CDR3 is TGTGCCAGCATGACAGGGGGGACCCGTGGAGCTTTCTTT.

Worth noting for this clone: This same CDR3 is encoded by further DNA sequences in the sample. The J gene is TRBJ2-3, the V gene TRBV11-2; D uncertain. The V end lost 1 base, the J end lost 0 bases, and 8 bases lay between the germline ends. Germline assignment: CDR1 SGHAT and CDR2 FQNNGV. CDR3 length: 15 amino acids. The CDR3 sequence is CASSLGLSSTDTQYF. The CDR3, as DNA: TGTGCCAGCAGCTTAGGACTTTCCAGCACAGATACGCAGTATTTT.

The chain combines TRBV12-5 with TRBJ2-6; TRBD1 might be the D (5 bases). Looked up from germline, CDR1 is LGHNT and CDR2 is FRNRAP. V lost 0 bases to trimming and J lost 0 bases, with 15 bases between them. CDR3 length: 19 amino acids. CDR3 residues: CASGLVQGLGFSGANVLTF. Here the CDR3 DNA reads TGTGCTAGTGGTTTGGTGCAGGGTTTAGGCTTCTCTGGGGCCAACGTCCTGACTTTC.

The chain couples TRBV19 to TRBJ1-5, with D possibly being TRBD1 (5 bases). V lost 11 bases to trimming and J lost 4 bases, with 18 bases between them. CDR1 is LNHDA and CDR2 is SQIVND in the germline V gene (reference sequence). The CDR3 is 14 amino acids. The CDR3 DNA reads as TGTGCCTCCCACCCGGGGGGATCAAATCAGCCCCAGCATTTT. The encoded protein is CASHPGGSNQPQHF. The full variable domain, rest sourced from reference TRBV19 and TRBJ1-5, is DGGITQSPKYLFRKEGQNVTLSCEQNLNHDAMYWYRQDPGQGLRLIYYSQIVNDFQKGDIAEGYSVSREKKESFPLTVTSAQKNPTAFYLCASHPGGSNQPQHFGDGTRLSIL.

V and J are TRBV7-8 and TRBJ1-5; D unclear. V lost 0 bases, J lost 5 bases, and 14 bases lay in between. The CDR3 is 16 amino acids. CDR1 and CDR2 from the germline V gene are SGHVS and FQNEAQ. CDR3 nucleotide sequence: TGTGCCAGCAGCTTAGCGATGGGGAGGGAATATCAGCCCCAGCATTTT. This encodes CASSLAMGREYQPQHF. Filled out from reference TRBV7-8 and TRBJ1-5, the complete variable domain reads GAGVSQSPRYKVAKRGQDVALRCDPISGHVSLFWYQQALGQGPEFLTYFQNEAQLDKSGLPSDRFFAERPEGSVSTLKIQRTQQEDSAVYLCASSLAMGREYQPQHFGDGTRLSIL.

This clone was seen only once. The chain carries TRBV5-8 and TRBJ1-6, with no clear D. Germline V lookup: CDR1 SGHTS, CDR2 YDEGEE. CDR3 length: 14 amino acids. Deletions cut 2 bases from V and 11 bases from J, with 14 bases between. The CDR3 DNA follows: TGTGCCAGCAGCTTACGGACGGGCGGGACACCCCTCCACTTT. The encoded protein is CASSLRTGGTPLHF.

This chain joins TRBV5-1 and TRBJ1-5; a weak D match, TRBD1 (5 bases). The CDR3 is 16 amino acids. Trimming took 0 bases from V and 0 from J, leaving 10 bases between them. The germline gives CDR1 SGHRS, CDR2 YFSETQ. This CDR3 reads CASSLGGGDSNQPQHF. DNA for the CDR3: TGCGCCAGCAGCTTGGGTGGAGGGGATAGCAATCAGCCCCAGCATTTT.

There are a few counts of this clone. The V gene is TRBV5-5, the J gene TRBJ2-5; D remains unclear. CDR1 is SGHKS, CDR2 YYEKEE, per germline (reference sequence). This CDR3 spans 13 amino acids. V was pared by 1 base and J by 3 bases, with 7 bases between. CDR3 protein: CASSLLSEETQYF. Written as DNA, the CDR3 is TGTGCCAGCAGCTTGTTGTCAGAAGAGACCCAGTACTTC.

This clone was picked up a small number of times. The CDR3 loop is CASSVGAGVGTEAFF. The CDR3 DNA reads as TGTGCCAGCAGCGTAGGGGCGGGGGTTGGGACTGAAGCTTTCTTT. V is TRBV9 and J is TRBJ1-1; a possible D gene is TRBD1 (5 bases). CDR1 and CDR2 from the germline V gene are SGDLS and YYNGEE. The germline V and J ends were trimmed by 0 bases and 5 bases, with 14 bases remaining between them. The CDR3 loop spans 15 amino acids.

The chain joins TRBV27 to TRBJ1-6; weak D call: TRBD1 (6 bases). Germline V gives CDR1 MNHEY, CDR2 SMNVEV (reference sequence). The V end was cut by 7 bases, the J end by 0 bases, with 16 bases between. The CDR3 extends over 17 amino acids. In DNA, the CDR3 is TGTGCCAGCACCCCGGGACACCAGAGCTCCTATAATTCACCCCTCCACTTT. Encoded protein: CASTPGHQSSYNSPLHF.

The CDR3 region is CASSDLGRGSSGNTIYF. The CDR3 nucleotides are TGTGCCAGCAGCGATTTAGGGCGCGGGAGCTCTGGAAACACCATATATTTT. V and J are TRBV9 and TRBJ1-3, with D hard to call. Germline values: CDR1 SGDLS, CDR2 YYNGEE. V was pared by 3 bases and J by 0 bases, with 16 bases between. The CDR3 is 17 amino acids.

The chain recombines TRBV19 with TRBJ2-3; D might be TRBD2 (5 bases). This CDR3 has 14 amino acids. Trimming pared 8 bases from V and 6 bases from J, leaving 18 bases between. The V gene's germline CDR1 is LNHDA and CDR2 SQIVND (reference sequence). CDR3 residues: CASGYGRRRDTQYF. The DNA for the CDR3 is TGTGCCAGTGGATACGGACGGAGGCGGGATACGCAGTATTTT. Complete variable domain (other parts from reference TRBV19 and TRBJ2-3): DGGITQSPKYLFRKEGQNVTLSCEQNLNHDAMYWYRQDPGQGLRLIYYSQIVNDFQKGDIAEGYSVSREKKESFPLTVTSAQKNPTAFYLCASGYGRRRDTQYFGPGTRLTVL.

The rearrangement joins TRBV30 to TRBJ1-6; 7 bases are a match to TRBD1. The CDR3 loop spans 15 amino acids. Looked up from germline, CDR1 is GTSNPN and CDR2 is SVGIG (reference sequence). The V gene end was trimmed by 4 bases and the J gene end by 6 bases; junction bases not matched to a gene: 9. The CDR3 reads CAWKLGGTANSPLHF. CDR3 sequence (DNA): TGTGCCTGGAAGTTAGGAGGGACAGCTAATTCACCCCTCCACTTT.

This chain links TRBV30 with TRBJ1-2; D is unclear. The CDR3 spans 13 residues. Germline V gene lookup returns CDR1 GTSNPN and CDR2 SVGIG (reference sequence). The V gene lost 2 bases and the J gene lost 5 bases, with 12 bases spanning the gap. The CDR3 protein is CAWSIGSSYGYTF. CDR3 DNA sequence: TGTGCCTGGAGTATCGGGAGTTCATATGGCTACACCTTC.

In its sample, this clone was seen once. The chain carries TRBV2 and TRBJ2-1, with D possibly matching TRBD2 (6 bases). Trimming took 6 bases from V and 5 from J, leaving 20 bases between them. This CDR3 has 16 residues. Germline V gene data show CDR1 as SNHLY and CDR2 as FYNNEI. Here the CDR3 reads CASSGWGTPPNNEQFF. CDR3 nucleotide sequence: TGTGCCAGCAGCGGCTGGGGGACTCCCCCAAACAATGAGCAGTTCTTC.

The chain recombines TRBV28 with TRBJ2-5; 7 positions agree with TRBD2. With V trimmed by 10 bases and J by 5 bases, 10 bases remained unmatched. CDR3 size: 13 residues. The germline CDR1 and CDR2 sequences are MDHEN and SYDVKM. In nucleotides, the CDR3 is TGTGCCACCCTCGACCTAGCGGTCGAGACCCAGTACTTC. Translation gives CATLDLAVETQYF.